This TCR beta chain was profiled in a study of beta chain features in type 1 diabetes. Study-wide points: A potential influence of HLA type upon TCRB rearrangement remained unresolved herein. Type 1 diabetes patients showed fewer insertions and more deletions at VDJ junctions. Within the patient group, naive, central memory and Treg TCRB repertoires appeared more similar to each other than within healthy donors. Shorter TCRB CDR3s, moderately but significantly so, marked every one of the four CD4+ subsets in Type 1 diabetes patients.

There are a few counts of this clone. Its antigen is currently unknown. All of the isolated RNA was reverse transcribed, so expressed TCRB transcripts were sequenced. Sequencing used immunoSEQ multiplex PCR; TCRdb keeps in-frame clones, though not all of them. The sample lists under 850,000 clones; about an eighth were seen once. The TCR sequence derives from a young man with type 1 diabetes. The sequenced sample consisted of naive CD4+ T cells from blood.

The CDR3 reads CACGERAQYF. CDR3 coding DNA: TGTGCCTGTGGAGAGAGGGCCCAGTACTTC. J is TRBJ2-5 and V is TRBV30; tentative D call: TRBD2 (5 bases). The germline CDR1 and CDR2 sequences are GTSNPN and SVGIG (reference sequence). The CDR3 is made up of 10 amino acids. V lost 6 bases and J 9 bases, leaving 11 bases between the germline ends.